Below are 30 T cell receptor beta chains sequenced from a single sample in a study of blood T cell repertoires in COVID-19. The repertoire was sequenced with immunoSEQ multiplex PCR; TCRdb's copy has only in-frame clones and lacks some. The top ten clones hold approximately 8% of a sample with about 94,000 clones, more than 70% of them seen once. Sequenced input: peripheral blood. The receptors here all came from a human donor with acute or convalescent COVID-19. The donor label of this sample is uncertain.

The rearrangement uses TRBV6-5 and TRBJ1-3, with TRBD1 as a possible D gene (6 bases). With 4 bases removed from V and 3 bases from J, the gap between germline ends came to 10 bases. This CDR3 region has 14 residues. Germline assignment: CDR1 MNHEY and CDR2 SVGAGI. CDR3 coding DNA: TGTGCCAGCAGTTCGACAGGTTTTGGAAACACCATATATTTT. Its protein product is CASSSTGFGNTIYF.

The chain couples TRBV6-2 or TRBV6-3 to TRBJ1-4; D is possibly TRBD1 (5 bases). V lost 5 bases and J 9 bases, leaving 16 bases between the germline ends. The CDR3 runs 14 residues. CDR1 is MNHEY and CDR2 is SVGEGT in the germline V gene. CDR3 coding DNA: TGTGCCAGCAGTAACCAGGGCGGGGGGAAAAAACTGTTTTTT. Its translation is CASSNQGGGKKLFF.

V is TRBV2 and J is TRBJ2-7, with D unresolved. The CDR3 runs 14 residues. Germline lookup yields CDR1 SNHLY and CDR2 FYNNEI. V gave up 1 base and J gave up 0 bases, with 7 bases separating them. CDR3 in amino acids: CASSEVVFSYEQYF. In nucleotides, the CDR3 is TGTGCCAGCAGTGAAGTAGTTTTCTCCTACGAGCAGTACTTC.

The V gene is TRBV4-2, the J gene TRBJ2-4; D is uncertain. Germline V lookup: CDR1 LGHNA, CDR2 YNFKEQ. The CDR3 is made up of 14 amino acids. Trimming removed 0 bases at V and 10 bases at J, with 13 bases between. The CDR3 reads CASSQEPLDGIQYF. The CDR3 nucleotides read TGTGCCAGCAGCCAAGAACCCCTTGACGGGATTCAGTACTTC.

The J gene is TRBJ1-3, the V gene TRBV12-3 or TRBV12-4, with no clear D. V was clipped by 10 bases and J by 3 bases, with 13 bases between them. The CDR3 runs 13 residues. CDR3 protein: CANLRGVGNTIYF. CDR3 bases: TGTGCCAACCTGCGCGGGGTTGGAAACACCATATATTTT.

This sequence joins TRBV7-8 and TRBJ2-3; TRBD1 is a possible D gene (7 bases). This CDR3 has 16 residues. Germline V gene sequence: CDR1 SGHVS, CDR2 FQNEAQ. V was trimmed by 5 bases and J by 5 bases, leaving 20 bases between them. The CDR3 nucleotides read TGTGCCAGCAGCCGTGTCGGAGGGGGCAGGGGAGATACGCAGTATTTT. It translates to CASSRVGGGRGDTQYF.

The chain combines TRBV15 with TRBJ1-3; D is perhaps TRBD1 (6 bases). Trimming shortened V by 3 bases and J by 2 bases, and 14 bases separated the two germline ends. Germline loops: CDR1 LNHNV, CDR2 YYDKDF (reference sequence). The CDR3 is made up of 16 amino acids. The CDR3 sequence is CATSSPSRGAGNTIYF. The CDR3 DNA is TGTGCCACCAGCAGCCCGAGCAGGGGAGCTGGAAACACCATATATTTT.

The rearrangement uses TRBV14 and TRBJ2-2; D call uncertain. Germline V gene lookup returns CDR1 SGHDN and CDR2 FVKESK. The CDR3 loop spans 11 amino acids. Trimming took off 8 bases at V and 4 bases at J, with 5 bases between the two ends. The CDR3 region is CASATTGELFF. CDR3 sequence (DNA): TGTGCCAGCGCTACCACCGGGGAGCTGTTTTTT. The full variable domain, with the rest looked up from reference TRBV14 and TRBJ2-2, is EAGVTQFPSHSVIEKGQTVTLRCDPISGHDNLYWYRRVMGKEIKFLLHFVKESKQDESGMPNNRFLAERTGGTYSTLKVQPAELEDSGVYFCASATTGELFFGEGSRLTVL.

The rearrangement links TRBV11-1 to TRBJ2-2; a weak D match, TRBD2 (5 bases). Germline lookup yields CDR1 SGHAT and CDR2 FQDESV (reference sequence). V was clipped by 3 bases and J by 3 bases, with 11 bases between them. The CDR3 consists of 15 residues. In DNA, the CDR3 is TGTGCCAGCAGCTTCATGAGCGGACACACCGGGGAGCTGTTTTTT. It specifies CASSFMSGHTGELFF.

In its sample, this clone was seen a few times. The chain combines TRBV4-2 with TRBJ2-3; possible D gene TRBD2, 6 bases. The germline V gene has CDR1 LGHNA and CDR2 YNFKEQ. The CDR3 is 16 amino acids. The V end lost 4 bases, the J end lost 0 bases, and 14 bases lay between the germline ends. The CDR3 sequence: CASSRGAGRSTDTQYF. The CDR3 nucleotides are TGTGCCAGCAGCCGGGGAGCGGGTAGGAGCACAGATACGCAGTATTTT.

The V and J genes are TRBV30 and TRBJ1-1; tentatively, D is TRBD1 (6 bases). Trimming took 5 bases from V and 9 from J, leaving 22 bases between them. The CDR3 loop spans 14 amino acids. Germline CDR1 reads GTSNPN; CDR2 reads SVGIG (reference sequence). CDR3 sequence (DNA): TGTGCCTGGCAGCATTGGACAGATGCTCGCAAAGCTTTCTTT. Translating gives CAWQHWTDARKAFF.

The V call is TRBV20-1, the J call TRBJ1-1; perhaps TRBD1 as D (5 bases). Germline CDR1 DFQATT, CDR2 SNEGSKA (reference sequence). The CDR3 has 11 amino acids. In DNA form, the CDR3 reads TGCAGGGGGCAGGGAGGCACTGAAGCTTTCTTT. Translated, it gives CRGQGGTEAFF.

This chain connects TRBV7-2 to TRBJ1-2; a possible D gene is TRBD1 (5 bases). Germline V gene lookup returns CDR1 SGHTA and CDR2 FQGNSA. The CDR3 loop spans 14 amino acids. Trimming took off 5 bases at V and 8 bases at J, with 18 bases between the two ends. The CDR3 DNA sequence: TGTGCCAGCAGCCTCCGAGGGGACTGGGGCGGCTACACCTTC. This codes for CASSLRGDWGGYTF.

The rearrangement joins TRBV5-1 to TRBJ1-1, with TRBD1 as a possible D gene (6 bases). Trimming stripped 0 bases from V and 6 bases from J, with 12 bases between. The CDR3 is made up of 14 amino acids. Per the germline V gene, CDR1 is SGHRS and CDR2 is YFSETQ. The CDR3, as DNA: TGCGCCAGCAGCTTGGCCTCGGGGGGCCCTGAAGCTTTCTTT. It translates to CASSLASGGPEAFF.

V and J are TRBV10-3 and TRBJ2-1, with 8 nucleotides matching TRBD2. The CDR3 contains 14 residues. Losses at the gene ends were 4 bases for V and 7 bases for J; bases not matched to a gene: 6. Germline values: CDR1 ENHRY, CDR2 SYGVKD. The CDR3 loop is CAISGLAGGNEQFF. In DNA, the CDR3 is TGTGCCATCAGTGGGCTAGCGGGTGGTAATGAGCAGTTCTTC.

V usage is TRBV29-1 and J usage is TRBJ1-1, with 8 bases lining up with TRBD1. V shed 3 bases, J shed 1 base, and the junction held 1 base outside the gene matches. The CDR3 covers 13 residues. Germline lookup yields CDR1 SQVTM and CDR2 ANQGSEA. CDR3 amino acids: CSVETGANTEAFF. CDR3 bases: TGCAGCGTTGAGACAGGGGCGAACACTGAAGCTTTCTTT.

The chain carries TRBV2 and TRBJ2-3; weak D call: TRBD2 (6 bases). This CDR3 has 13 amino acids. V shed 2 bases and J shed 5 bases, with 8 bases lying between them. The germline V gene has CDR1 SNHLY and CDR2 FYNNEI. Here the CDR3 DNA reads TGTGCCAGCAGTGAATGGAGGGGAGATACGCAGTATTTT. This encodes CASSEWRGDTQYF.

This clone appeared once. The rearrangement joins TRBV29-1 to TRBJ2-6; tentative D call: TRBD2 (6 bases). The length of the CDR3 is 18 residues. CDR1 and CDR2 (germline): SQVTM, ANQGSEA. Trimming stripped 7 bases from V and 0 bases from J, with 22 bases between. DNA for the CDR3: TGCAGCGCTGGTGGGGGGTCGGCGGATTACTCTGGGGCCAACGTCCTGACTTTC. Its translation is CSAGGGSADYSGANVLTF.

The V call is TRBV3-1 (or the pseudogene TRBV3-2), the J call TRBJ2-2; 8 bases agree with TRBD1. After removal of 5 bases from V and 1 base from J, the junction contained 6 bases not matched to a gene. Looked up from germline, CDR1 is LGHDT and CDR2 is YNNKEL (reference sequence). This CDR3 has 16 amino acids. CDR3 in amino acids: CASSSRTGQNTGELFF. CDR3 nucleotides: TGTGCCAGCAGCTCTCGGACAGGGCAGAACACCGGGGAGCTGTTTTTT.

The rearrangement uses TRBV5-4 and TRBJ1-6, with 8 bases matching TRBD1. CDR1 SGHNT and CDR2 YYREEE come from the germline V gene (reference sequence). The length of the CDR3 is 15 residues. V gave up 0 bases and J gave up 10 bases; unmatched junction bases: 6. In DNA, the CDR3 is TGTGCCAGCAGCTTGGGGGACAGGTTGGGCTCACCCCTCCACTTT. It translates to CASSLGDRLGSPLHF. The whole variable domain, filled in from reference TRBV5-4 and TRBJ1-6, reads ETGVTQSPTHLIKTRGQQVTLRCSSQSGHNTVSWYQQALGQGPQFIFQYYREEENGRGNFPPRFSGLQFPNYSSELNVNALELDDSALYLCASSLGDRLGSPLHFGNGTRLTVT.

The chain carries TRBV4-3 and TRBJ2-1; TRBD2 might be the D (5 bases). The CDR3 spans 13 residues. The ends were cut back, 1 base at V and 5 bases at J, with 6 bases in the middle. Germline values: CDR1 LGHNA, CDR2 YSLEER. The CDR3 nucleotides read TGCGCCAGCAGCCAAGTGGGAGACAATGAGCAGTTCTTC. Encoded protein: CASSQVGDNEQFF.

V is TRBV6-5 and J is TRBJ1-2; 7 nucleotides match TRBD1. This CDR3 comprises 14 residues. Looked up from germline, CDR1 is MNHEY and CDR2 is SVGAGI. Trimming took 6 bases from V and 6 from J; bases not matched to a gene: 10. CDR3 nucleotides: TGTGCCAGCAGGCCCACGAGGGGGCGGCATGGCTACACCTTC. Protein sequence: CASRPTRGRHGYTF.

The V and J genes are TRBV6-5 and TRBJ2-7, with no clear D. This CDR3 spans 15 amino acids. From germline, CDR1 is MNHEY and CDR2 SVGAGI. V lost 6 bases and J lost 3, with 18 bases in between. This CDR3 reads CASRRSEENVYEQYF. CDR3 nucleotide sequence: TGTGCCAGCAGGAGGAGCGAGGAAAACGTCTACGAGCAGTACTTC.

This clone was picked up one time. The chain couples TRBV28 to TRBJ1-5, with D tentatively TRBD1 (5 bases). V lost 3 bases to trimming and J lost 10 bases, with 19 bases between them. The CDR3 runs to 15 residues. CDR1 MDHEN and CDR2 SYDVKM come from the germline V gene. In DNA form, the CDR3 reads TGTGCCAGCAGTTTTGGGAACAGGCGATCATTACCCCAGCATTTT. The encoded protein is CASSFGNRRSLPQHF.

This clone was seen just once. The chain is built from TRBV30 and TRBJ1-1; TRBD1 might be the D (5 bases). Per the germline V gene, CDR1 is GTSNPN and CDR2 is SVGIG (reference sequence). CDR3 length: 14 residues. V was clipped by 4 bases and J by 4 bases, with 16 bases between them. CDR3 protein: CAWKPGLAGTEAFF. Written as DNA, the CDR3 is TGTGCCTGGAAACCGGGACTGGCCGGCACTGAAGCTTTCTTT.

CDR3 in amino acids: CASTIQGRNTEAFF. The CDR3 DNA reads as TGTGCCAGTACCATACAGGGCAGGAACACTGAAGCTTTCTTT. V usage is TRBV19 and J usage is TRBJ1-1, with D possibly TRBD1 on 6 matching bases. Trimming pared 7 bases from V and 1 base from J, leaving 13 bases between. The CDR3 runs to 14 residues. In germline, CDR1 is LNHDA, CDR2 SQIVND (reference sequence).

This clone has just one count. This sequence joins TRBV6-2 or TRBV6-3 and TRBJ1-5; D is ambiguous. CDR3 length: 13 amino acids. Germline CDR1 is MNHEY and CDR2 is SVGEGT. V lost 2 bases to trimming and J lost 7 bases, with 9 bases between them. This CDR3 is CASSYGGAQPQHF. The CDR3 DNA sequence: TGTGCCAGCAGTTACGGAGGAGCACAGCCCCAGCATTTT.

The chain uses TRBV9 and TRBJ1-2; D remains unclear. Trimming stripped 0 bases from V and 4 bases from J, with 13 bases between. The CDR3 sequence is 15 residues long. Germline V gene data show CDR1 as SGDLS and CDR2 as YYNGEE. The CDR3 DNA follows: TGTGCCAGCAGCGTAGGCTCAACACGGGGCTATGGCTACACCTTC. As protein: CASSVGSTRGYGYTF.

This sequence joins TRBV28 and TRBJ2-7; D gene unclear. The CDR3 covers 14 residues. The germline V and J ends were trimmed by 6 bases and 2 bases, with 14 bases remaining between them. Germline loops: CDR1 MDHEN, CDR2 SYDVKM. As DNA, the CDR3 is TGTGCCAGCAGCGTTACATCGGAGACCTACGAGCAGTACTTC. Residues: CASSVTSETYEQYF.

The chain is built from TRBV11-3 and TRBJ2-7; D gene ambiguous. Germline V gene lookup returns CDR1 SGHNT and CDR2 YENEEA. V gave up 0 bases and J gave up 3 bases, with 6 bases separating them. The CDR3 length is 13 residues. This CDR3 is CASSLELLYEQYF. The CDR3 DNA reads TGTGCCAGCAGCTTAGAACTCCTCTACGAGCAGTACTTC.